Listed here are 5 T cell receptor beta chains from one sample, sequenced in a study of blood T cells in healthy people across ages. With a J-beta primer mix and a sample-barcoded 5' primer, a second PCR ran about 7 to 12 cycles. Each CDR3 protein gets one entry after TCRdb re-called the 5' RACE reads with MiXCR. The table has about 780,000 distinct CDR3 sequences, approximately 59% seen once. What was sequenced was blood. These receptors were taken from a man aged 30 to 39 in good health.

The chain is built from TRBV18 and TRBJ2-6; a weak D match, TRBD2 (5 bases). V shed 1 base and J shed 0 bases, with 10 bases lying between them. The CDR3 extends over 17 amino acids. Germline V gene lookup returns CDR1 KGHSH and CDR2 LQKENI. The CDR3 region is CASSPRLGGSGANVLTF. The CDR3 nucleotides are TGTGCCAGCTCACCACGTCTTGGAGGCTCTGGGGCCAACGTCCTGACTTTC.

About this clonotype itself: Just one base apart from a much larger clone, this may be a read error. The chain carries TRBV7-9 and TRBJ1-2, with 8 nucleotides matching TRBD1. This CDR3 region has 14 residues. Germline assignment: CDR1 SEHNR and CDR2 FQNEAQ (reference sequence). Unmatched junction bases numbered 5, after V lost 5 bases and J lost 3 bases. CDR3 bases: TGTGCCAGCAGCCCACCAGGGGGCTACTATGGCTACACCTTC. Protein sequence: CASSPPGGYYGYTF.

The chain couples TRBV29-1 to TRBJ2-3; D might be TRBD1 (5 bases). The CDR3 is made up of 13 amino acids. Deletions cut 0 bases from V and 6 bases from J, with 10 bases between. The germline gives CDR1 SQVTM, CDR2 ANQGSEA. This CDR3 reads CSVEDPRGDTQYF. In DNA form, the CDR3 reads TGCAGCGTTGAAGATCCTAGGGGCGATACGCAGTATTTT.

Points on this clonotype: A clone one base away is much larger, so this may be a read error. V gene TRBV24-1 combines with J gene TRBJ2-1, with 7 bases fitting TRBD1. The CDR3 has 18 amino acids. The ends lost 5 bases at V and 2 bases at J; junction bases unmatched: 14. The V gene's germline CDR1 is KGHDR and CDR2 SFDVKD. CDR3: CATSAPTGTSYAYNEQFF. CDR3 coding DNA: TGTGCCACCAGTGCCCCGACAGGGACGTCTTACGCCTACAATGAGCAGTTCTTC.

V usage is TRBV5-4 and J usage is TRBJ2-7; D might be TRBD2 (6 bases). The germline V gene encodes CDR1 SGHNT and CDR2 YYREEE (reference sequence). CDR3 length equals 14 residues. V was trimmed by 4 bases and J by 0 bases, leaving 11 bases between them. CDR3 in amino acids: CASSTGLYSYEQYF. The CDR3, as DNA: TGTGCCAGCAGCACGGGACTTTACTCCTACGAGCAGTACTTC. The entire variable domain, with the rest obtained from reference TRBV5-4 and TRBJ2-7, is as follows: ETGVTQSPTHLIKTRGQQVTLRCSSQSGHNTVSWYQQALGQGPQFIFQYYREEENGRGNFPPRFSGLQFPNYSSELNVNALELDDSALYLCASSTGLYSYEQYFGPGTRLTVT.